The sequence of this T cell receptor (beta chain) was determined in a study of shared clonotypes between healthy human individuals. This clone was recorded many times. Its antigen is currently unknown. Other DNA variants within this sample encode the same CDR3. Per the germline V gene, CDR1 is LNHDA and CDR2 is SQIVND (reference sequence). Deletions cut 8 bases from V and 0 bases from J, with 5 bases between. The CDR3 covers 12 residues. TCRdb's table, derived via immunoSEQ multiplex PCR, lists solely in-frame clones and lacks some. The sample holds about 1 million clones, approximately 72% seen once. Study-level results: A small donor pool kept down the genetic and exposure-history diversity that was represented.

The chain couples TRBV19 to TRBJ1-5; D gene uncertain. This receptor was obtained from a man aged 18 to 35 in good health. Sequencing was performed on memory CD4+ T cells sorted from blood. Subset: CD45RA-negative fraction. CDR3 in amino acids: CASRDSNQPQHF. For the CDR3, the DNA is TGTGCCAGTCGGGATAGCAATCAGCCCCAGCATTTT.